The T cell receptor beta chain under discussion was sequenced for a study of blood T cell repertoires in COVID-19. Across the study: The samples span acute and convalescent COVID-19 from the United States, Italy and Spain.

Per the original data handling: Using reference gene primer amplification, nucleated cell counts were estimated. Sequencing used immunoSEQ multiplex PCR; TCRdb keeps in-frame clones, though not all of them. The DNA gave D and trimming, while V, J and clone size come from that table. The data contain 140,000 to 150,000 clones, roughly 87% of them singletons. Participants had their cohort set by participant-reported clinical history. The V segment lost 3 bases and the J segment 7 bases; nucleotides outside the gene matches: 2. This CDR3 region has 13 residues. CDR1 and CDR2 (germline): DFQATT, SNEGSKA (reference sequence).

This receptor was identified in a woman in her thirties or forties who had been exposed to COVID-19. This chain links TRBV20-1 with TRBJ1-6, with 8 bases lining up with TRBD1. What was sequenced was PBMCs or T cells enriched from blood (not recorded which). The CDR3, as DNA: TGCAGTGCTAGTCACAGGGGGAATTCACCCCTCCACTTT. Translating gives CSASHRGNSPLHF.